This is a list of T cell receptor beta chains from one sample in a study of human T cells and chemical hapten exposure. TCRdb analysed the reads with MiXCR anew, one entry per CDR3 protein. The profile covers 95,000 to 150,000 distinct CDR3 sequences, with 8.5% appearing a single time and about 1.4% taken by the ten largest. Sequencing was performed on whole blood. The receptor source for this set is a human donor in good health. Some clones in this sample may be carry-over from other donors' samples. CDR3s include the opening cysteine and the closing phenylalanine or tryptophan. The order of the fields is clone size, J gene, D gene, V gene, CDR3 DNA, CDR3 protein. D genes are given only for firm matches. Rows may omit the clone size; those that give it use once, few, many or a size class.

clone size: few; J gene: TRBJ2-3; D gene: TRBD2; V gene: TRBV5-1; CDR3 DNA: TGCGCCAGCAGCTCGGGTCTTCGCGGGGGGGCAGAGGGCACAGATACGCAGTATTTT; CDR3 protein: CASSSGLRGGAEGTDTQYF
clone size: many; J gene: TRBJ2-7; D gene: TRBD2; V gene: TRBV12-3/TRBV12-4; CDR3 DNA: TGTGCCAGCAGTTTAAGGACTAGCAGTAGCTACGAGCAGTACTTC; CDR3 protein: CASSLRTSSSYEQYF
clone size: many; J gene: TRBJ1-3; D gene: NA; V gene: TRBV7-2; CDR3 DNA: TGTGCCAGCAGCTCGAGCTCTGGAAACACCATATATTTT; CDR3 protein: CASSSSSGNTIYF
clone size: few; J gene: TRBJ2-3; D gene: TRBD2; V gene: TRBV6-6; CDR3 DNA: TGTGCCAGCAGTTACGACGGGAGGCCCTCCACAGATACGCAGTATTTT; CDR3 protein: CASSYDGRPSTDTQYF
clone size: NA; J gene: TRBJ2-2; D gene: NA; V gene: TRBV19; CDR3 DNA: TGTGCCAGTGATTTGGGCGGGGAGCTGTTTTTT; CDR3 protein: CASDLGGELFF
clone size: few; J gene: TRBJ1-1; D gene: NA; V gene: TRBV7-6; CDR3 DNA: TGTGCCAGCAGCAAAAACCCTTACCCGTCGGGTGACACTGAAGCTTTCTTT; CDR3 protein: CASSKNPYPSGDTEAFF
clone size: few; J gene: TRBJ1-4; D gene: NA; V gene: TRBV19; CDR3 DNA: TGTGCCAGTAAAGGTGGTGAAAAACTGTTTTTT; CDR3 protein: CASKGGEKLFF
clone size: few; J gene: TRBJ1-1; D gene: NA; V gene: TRBV6-1; CDR3 DNA: TGTGCCAGCAGTGAACGGCTGAACACTGAAGCTTTCTTT; CDR3 protein: CASSERLNTEAFF
clone size: few; J gene: TRBJ2-7; D gene: NA; V gene: TRBV7-2; CDR3 DNA: TGTGCCAGCAGCTTAACGACGGGGCTGGGTTCCTACGAGCAGTACTTC; CDR3 protein: CASSLTTGLGSYEQYF
clone size: many; J gene: TRBJ2-3; D gene: NA; V gene: TRBV7-2; CDR3 DNA: TGTGCCAGCAGCCCCTTAATTAGCACAGATACGCAGTATTTT; CDR3 protein: CASSPLISTDTQYF
clone size: NA; J gene: TRBJ2-3; D gene: TRBD2; V gene: TRBV7-2; CDR3 DNA: TGTGCCAGCACCGTTAGCGGGAGCGCAGATACGCAGTATTTT; CDR3 protein: CASTVSGSADTQYF
clone size: few; J gene: TRBJ2-4; D gene: NA; V gene: TRBV5-6; CDR3 DNA: TGTGCCAGCAGCTTCTTACAGGGTGCAGCCAAAAACATTCAGTACTTC; CDR3 protein: CASSFLQGAAKNIQYF
clone size: many; J gene: TRBJ1-1; D gene: TRBD1; V gene: TRBV6-2/TRBV6-3; CDR3 DNA: TGTGCCAGTTACCGCCGGACAGGGAACACTGAAGCTTTCTTT; CDR3 protein: CASYRRTGNTEAFF
clone size: many; J gene: TRBJ1-5; D gene: TRBD1; V gene: TRBV7-2; CDR3 DNA: TGTGCCAGCAGCTTACGGACAGGGGACGCTCAGCCCCAGCATTTT; CDR3 protein: CASSLRTGDAQPQHF
clone size: NA; J gene: TRBJ2-5; D gene: NA; V gene: TRBV14; CDR3 DNA: TGTGCCAGCAGCCAAGATCAGCACAGACTACAAGAGACCCAGTACTTC; CDR3 protein: CASSQDQHRLQETQYF
clone size: many; J gene: TRBJ2-3; D gene: NA; V gene: TRBV20-1; CDR3 DNA: TGCAGTGCTATAACGACAGCGGGCACAGATACGCAGTATTTT; CDR3 protein: CSAITTAGTDTQYF
clone size: NA; J gene: TRBJ2-7; D gene: TRBD1; V gene: TRBV7-6; CDR3 DNA: TGTGCCAGCAGCTCCGGACAGGGTCTTACCTACGAGCAGTACTTC; CDR3 protein: CASSSGQGLTYEQYF
clone size: NA; J gene: TRBJ2-7; D gene: NA; V gene: TRBV6-1; CDR3 DNA: TGTGCCAGCAGTGGCCAGCCCTACGAGCAGTACTTC; CDR3 protein: CASSGQPYEQYF
clone size: few; J gene: TRBJ1-4; D gene: NA; V gene: TRBV7-8; CDR3 DNA: TGTGCCAGCAGCTTAGCGAGGCATCCGGGGATTAGTGAAAAACTGTTTTTT; CDR3 protein: CASSLARHPGISEKLFF
clone size: many; J gene: TRBJ2-7; D gene: NA; V gene: TRBV20-1; CDR3 DNA: TGCAGTGCTAGGGGCTACGAGCAGTACTTC; CDR3 protein: CSARGYEQYF
clone size: NA; J gene: TRBJ2-3; D gene: NA; V gene: TRBV2; CDR3 DNA: TGTGCCAGCAGGGGGGACTCGCAAAGGGATACGCAGTATTTT; CDR3 protein: CASRGDSQRDTQYF
clone size: NA; J gene: TRBJ1-2; D gene: TRBD1; V gene: TRBV30; CDR3 DNA: TGTGCCTGGAGTAGGACAGGGGCGGGCTACACCTTC; CDR3 protein: CAWSRTGAGYTF
clone size: NA; J gene: TRBJ2-1; D gene: TRBD1; V gene: TRBV11-1; CDR3 DNA: TGTGCCAGCAGCTATCAACAGGGGAACCCATTCGATGAGCAGTTCTTC; CDR3 protein: CASSYQQGNPFDEQFF
clone size: NA; J gene: TRBJ2-1; D gene: NA; V gene: TRBV19; CDR3 DNA: TGTGCCAGTAGTATTGGGCAGCCCTACAATGAGCAGTTCTTC; CDR3 protein: CASSIGQPYNEQFF
clone size: NA; J gene: TRBJ2-5; D gene: NA; V gene: TRBV5-6; CDR3 DNA: TGTGCCAGCAGCGGACCCCCGCCGTCGCTCAGGGACCAAGAGACCCAGTACTTC; CDR3 protein: CASSGPPPSLRDQETQYF
clone size: NA; J gene: TRBJ2-1; D gene: TRBD2; V gene: TRBV11-1; CDR3 DNA: TGTGCCAGCTCGGCTGAGCGGGGGGGCTCCTACAATGAGCAGTTCTTC; CDR3 protein: CASSAERGGSYNEQFF
clone size: NA; J gene: TRBJ1-5; D gene: NA; V gene: TRBV7-2; CDR3 DNA: TGTGCCAGCAGCTCCTGGGGGGGAGGTCAGCCCCAGCATTTT; CDR3 protein: CASSSWGGGQPQHF
clone size: NA; J gene: TRBJ2-7; D gene: NA; V gene: TRBV24-1; CDR3 DNA: TGTGCCGCGCCAGCTTCGAAGTGGCAACCCTCCTACGAGCAGTACTTC; CDR3 protein: CAAPASKWQPSYEQYF
clone size: few; J gene: TRBJ2-1; D gene: NA; V gene: TRBV29-1; CDR3 DNA: TGCAGCGTCGCAGACAGAGGGGGGTCCTACAATGAGCAGTTCTTC; CDR3 protein: CSVADRGGSYNEQFF
clone size: many; J gene: TRBJ2-1; D gene: NA; V gene: TRBV11-2; CDR3 DNA: TGTGCCAGCAGCTTAGTGTCGAATGAGCAGTTCTTC; CDR3 protein: CASSLVSNEQFF